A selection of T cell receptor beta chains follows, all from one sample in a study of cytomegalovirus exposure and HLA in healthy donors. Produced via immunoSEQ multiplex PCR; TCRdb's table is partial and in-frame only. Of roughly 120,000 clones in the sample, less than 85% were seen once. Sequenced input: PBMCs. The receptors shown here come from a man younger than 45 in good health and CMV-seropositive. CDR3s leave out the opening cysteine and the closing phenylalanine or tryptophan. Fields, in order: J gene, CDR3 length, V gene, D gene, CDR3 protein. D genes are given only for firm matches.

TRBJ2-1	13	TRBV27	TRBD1	ASSLEGGPMNEQF
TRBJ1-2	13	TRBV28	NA	ASSGLRAQGLSYT
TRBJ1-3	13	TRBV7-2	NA	ASSFFQGSGNTIY
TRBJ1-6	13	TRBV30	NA	AWSEAGPRNSPLH
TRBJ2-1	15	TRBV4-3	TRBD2	ASSRNPGTSGNNEQF
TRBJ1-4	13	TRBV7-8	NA	ASSLQGSTGEKLF
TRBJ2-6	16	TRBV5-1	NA	ASRPLGQYSSGANVLT
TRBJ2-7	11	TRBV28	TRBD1	ASRTGQGYEQY
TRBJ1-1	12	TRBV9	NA	ASSGEGRGSEAF
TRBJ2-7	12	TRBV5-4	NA	ASSFISGNYEQY
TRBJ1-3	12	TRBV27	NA	ASSTTGPGNTIY
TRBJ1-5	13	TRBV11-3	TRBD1	ASSLETGGNQPQH
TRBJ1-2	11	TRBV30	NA	AWMTPSNYGYT
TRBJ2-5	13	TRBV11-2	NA	ASSSRASLQETQY
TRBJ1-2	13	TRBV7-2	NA	ASSLRHSREGGYT
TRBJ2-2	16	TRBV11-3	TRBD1	ASSLDQGGSANTGELF
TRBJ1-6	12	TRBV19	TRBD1	ASSIDRVNSPLH
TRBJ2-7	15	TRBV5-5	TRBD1	ASSLGVLGTVDYEQY
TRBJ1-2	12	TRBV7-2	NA	ASSLAPAGYGYT
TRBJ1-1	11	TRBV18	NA	ASSPGEGTEAF
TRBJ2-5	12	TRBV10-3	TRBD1	AIRPGQGSKTQY
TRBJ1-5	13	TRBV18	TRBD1	ASSPAAGGNQPQH
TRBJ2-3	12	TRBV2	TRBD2	ASRLAGGGDTQY
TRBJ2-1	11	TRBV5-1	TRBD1	ASSPGQVQGQF
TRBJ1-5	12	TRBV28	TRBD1	ASSRGQGNQPQH
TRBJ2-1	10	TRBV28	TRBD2	ASTMSGDEQF
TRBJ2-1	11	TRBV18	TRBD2	AARGEKSNEQF
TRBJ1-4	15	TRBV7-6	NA	ASTPLGALGANEKLF
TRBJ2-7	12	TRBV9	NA	ASSVRASASEQY
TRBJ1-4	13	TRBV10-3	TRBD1	AITRTGGVEEKLF
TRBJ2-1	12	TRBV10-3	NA	AIKETGNYNEQF
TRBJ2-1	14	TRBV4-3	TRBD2	ASSQTSGGLYNEQF
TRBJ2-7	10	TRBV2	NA	ASSQQGYEQY
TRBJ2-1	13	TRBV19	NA	ASSTPRVTDNEQF